The 23 T cell receptor beta chains reported below all come from one sample, sequenced in a study of T cells after yellow fever vaccination. TCRdb independently ran MiXCR on the 5' RACE reads; one entry per CDR3 protein. This table holds roughly 150,000 distinct CDR3 sequences, about 8% found once. The sequenced sample was CD4+ T cells sorted from PBMCs, obtained 5 days after the yellow fever booster vaccination. Receptors originate from a man aged 25-45 years who received the YFV17D yellow fever vaccine.

This clonotype was seen ten or more times. This rearrangement joins TRBV7-9 to TRBJ2-7, with TRBD1 identical over 8 bases. The germline V gene encodes CDR1 SEHNR and CDR2 FQNEAQ (reference sequence). The CDR3 is made up of 15 amino acids. Unmatched junction bases numbered 10, after V lost 4 bases and J lost 5 bases. The CDR3 protein is CASSSRTGPFDEQYF. The DNA for the CDR3 is TGTGCCAGCAGCTCCCGGACAGGGCCCTTTGACGAGCAGTACTTC.

This clonotype was seen at least ten times. The CDR3 here is CASSLHGEGSYNEQFF. In nucleotides, the CDR3 is TGTGCCAGCAGCTTACACGGAGAGGGGTCCTACAATGAGCAGTTCTTC. V is TRBV7-9 and J is TRBJ2-1; D may correspond to TRBD1 or TRBD2 (5 bases each). CDR3 length: 16 residues. In germline, CDR1 is SEHNR, CDR2 FQNEAQ (reference sequence). The ends were cut back, 2 bases at V and 1 base at J, with 12 bases in the middle.

This clonotype was counted ten times or more. This chain connects TRBV7-6 to TRBJ2-5; D is uncertain. This CDR3 spans 12 amino acids. Trimming took off 8 bases at V and 3 bases at J, with 10 bases between the two ends. CDR1 SGHVS and CDR2 FNYEAQ come from the germline V gene. For the CDR3, the DNA is TGTGCCAGCTCTAAACCCAAAGAGACCCAGTACTTC. It translates to CASSKPKETQYF.

This clonotype was found many times. The V and J genes are TRBV5-6 and TRBJ1-2; D might be TRBD1 (6 bases). V was cut by 2 bases and J by 9 bases, with 20 bases left in between. CDR3 length: 15 amino acids. Germline loops: CDR1 SGHDT, CDR2 YYEEEE. The CDR3: CASSFSSGTFLRYTF. CDR3 DNA: TGTGCCAGCAGCTTCTCATCCGGGACATTCCTTCGCTACACCTTC.

Many counts were recorded for this clonotype. The chain employs TRBV20-1 and TRBJ1-1; 8 bases line up with TRBD1. With V trimmed by 4 bases and J by 1 base, 11 bases remained unmatched. Germline lookup yields CDR1 DFQATT and CDR2 SNEGSKA (reference sequence). CDR3 length: 16 amino acids. The DNA for the CDR3 is TGCAGTGCTAAGACAGGGGTTTTACGGGCGAACACTGAAGCTTTCTTT. As protein: CSAKTGVLRANTEAFF.

The table lists this clonotype with many counts. The gene calls are TRBV7-8 and TRBJ1-5, with a weak D call TRBD1 (6 bases). This CDR3 is built from 14 residues. In germline, CDR1 is SGHVS, CDR2 FQNEAQ. V lost 1 base, J lost 6 bases, and 10 bases lay in between. The CDR3 DNA follows: TGTGCCAGCAGCTTAGTCACACAGGGTCAGCCCCAGCATTTT. It codes for CASSLVTQGQPQHF.

The genes are TRBV19 and TRBJ2-4; D is ambiguous. CDR3 length: 15 residues. Trimming took 0 bases from V and 4 from J, leaving 10 bases between them. Germline CDR1 LNHDA, CDR2 SQIVND (reference sequence). The CDR3: CASSIDPLEKNIQYF. In DNA, the CDR3 is TGTGCCAGTAGTATAGATCCGCTAGAGAAAAACATTCAGTACTTC.

At least ten counts were recorded for this clonotype. The chain employs TRBV30 and TRBJ2-7; D is unresolved. The germline gives CDR1 GTSNPN, CDR2 SVGIG (reference sequence). V gave up 0 bases and J gave up 6 bases, with 12 bases separating them. CDR3 size: 13 residues. The CDR3 bases are TGTGCCTGGAGTGTACACCCCCTCCCCGAGCAGTACTTC. It yields the protein CAWSVHPLPEQYF.

This clonotype was counted at least ten times. The V gene is TRBV5-1, the J gene TRBJ2-7; D perhaps matches TRBD1 (5 bases). V was shortened by 5 bases and J by 4 bases, with 7 bases between the two germline ends. The CDR3 contains 11 residues. The germline CDR1 and CDR2 sequences are SGHRS and YFSETQ. In nucleotides, the CDR3 is TGCGCCAGCAGAGGGGATTACGAGCAGTACTTC. Its protein product is CASRGDYEQYF.

This clonotype was recorded many times. This chain uses TRBV20-1 with TRBJ2-5; 9 bases fit TRBD1. CDR3 size: 14 residues. V lost 8 bases, J lost 2 bases, and 9 bases stayed unmatched. Per germline, CDR1 DFQATT and CDR2 SNEGSKA (reference sequence). Here the CDR3 reads CSSSRDRVQETQYF. The CDR3, as DNA: TGCAGTTCCAGCCGGGACAGGGTACAAGAGACCCAGTACTTC.

Ten or more counts support this clonotype. V gene TRBV7-2 combines with J gene TRBJ2-1; TRBD1 matches at 12 bases. Germline V gives CDR1 SGHTA, CDR2 FQGNSA. There are 14 residues in the CDR3. The V segment lost 5 bases and the J segment 7 bases; nucleotides outside the gene matches: 3. The CDR3 nucleotides are TGTGCCAGCAGCCGGGACAGGGGGCTTAATGAGCAGTTCTTC. It yields the protein CASSRDRGLNEQFF.

This clonotype was counted only a few times. This sequence joins TRBV20-1 and TRBJ2-1, with D perhaps matching TRBD2 (6 bases). Germline loops: CDR1 DFQATT, CDR2 SNEGSKA (reference sequence). Trimming shortened V by 5 bases and J by 6 bases, and 23 bases separated the two germline ends. This CDR3 region has 16 residues. Here the CDR3 DNA reads TGCAGTGCTTTGCCCCCCATCGGAGGGCCACGCAATGAGCAGTTCTTC. It yields the protein CSALPPIGGPRNEQFF.

This clonotype was counted many times. The genes are TRBV11-2 and TRBJ2-7; a possible D gene is TRBD1 (6 bases). The CDR3 covers 14 residues. In germline, CDR1 is SGHAT, CDR2 FQNNGV. The V end was cut by 6 bases, the J end by 4 bases, with 16 bases between. CDR3 bases: TGTGCCAGCAGAGCCCCCGGCAGGGGTTACGAGCAGTACTTC. Translating it yields CASRAPGRGYEQYF.

This clonotype was seen repeatedly, ten times or more. CDR3 amino acids: CASKPSVNTGELFF. As DNA, the CDR3 is TGTGCCAGCAAGCCCTCAGTGAACACCGGGGAGCTGTTTTTT. The chain carries TRBV9 and TRBJ2-2; unclear D gene. CDR1 is SGDLS and CDR2 is YYNGEE in the germline V gene. The V end lost 6 bases, the J end lost 1 base, and 10 bases lay between the germline ends. CDR3 size: 14 residues.

This clonotype showed up many times. The DNA of the CDR3 is TGCAGTGTTATGGGACAGGGGGAGGATCCCTACGAGCAGTACTTC. The encoded protein is CSVMGQGEDPYEQYF. V usage is TRBV20-1 and J usage is TRBJ2-7, with TRBD1 matching 11 bases. With V trimmed by 7 bases and J by 2 bases, 10 bases remained unmatched. Germline CDR1 is DFQATT and CDR2 is SNEGSKA (reference sequence). There are 15 residues in the CDR3.

This clonotype was observed many times. The chain links TRBV6-1 to TRBJ2-6, with D perhaps matching TRBD1 (6 bases). CDR1 and CDR2 (germline): MNHNS, SASEGT. V lost 6 bases to trimming and J lost 4 bases, with 13 bases between them. This CDR3 is 15 amino acids long. CDR3 loop: CASSHQGTGANVLTF. The CDR3 nucleotides are TGTGCCAGCAGCCACCAGGGGACCGGGGCCAACGTCCTGACTTTC.

This clonotype appeared many times. The genes are TRBV29-1 and TRBJ2-3, with 8 bases matching TRBD2. The CDR3 is 12 residues long. The trim removed 6 bases at V and 5 bases at J, leaving 4 bases unmatched. CDR1 and CDR2 from the germline V gene are SQVTM and ANQGSEA. This chain's CDR3 is CSVARGGDTQYF. Here the CDR3 DNA reads TGCAGCGTCGCACGGGGGGGAGATACGCAGTATTTT.

Many counts were recorded for this clonotype. V is TRBV2 and J is TRBJ2-3; D gene unclear. From germline, CDR1 is SNHLY and CDR2 FYNNEI. The CDR3 extends over 14 amino acids. Trimming removed 3 bases from V and 3 bases from J, with 10 bases in between. CDR3 in amino acids: CASSDRSRTDTQYF. CDR3 bases: TGTGCCAGCAGTGATAGGAGCCGAACAGATACGCAGTATTTT.

The sample holds a few counts of this clonotype. The rearrangement uses TRBV2 and TRBJ1-5; no reliable D call. Trimming cost V 7 bases and J 1 base, with 11 bases left between them. The CDR3 consists of 14 residues. Looked up from germline, CDR1 is SNHLY and CDR2 is FYNNEI. The CDR3: CASKLHRSNQPQHF. The CDR3 region has the DNA TGTGCCAGCAAGCTACACCGGAGCAATCAGCCCCAGCATTTT.

This rearrangement joins TRBV11-3 to TRBJ2-2, with 8 positions matching TRBD2. J lost 1 base, V lost 5 bases, and 9 bases had no gene match. This CDR3 is 17 amino acids long. Germline V gene sequence: CDR1 SGHNT, CDR2 YENEEA. The DNA for the CDR3 is TGTGCCAGCAGCAGGACTAGCCGGGATCGGAACACCGGGGAGCTGTTTTTT. It is translated as CASSRTSRDRNTGELFF.

For this clonotype: This sequence may be a read error, since a much larger clone differs from it by one base. The chain combines TRBV15 with TRBJ2-3; possible D gene TRBD2, 6 bases. CDR3 size: 16 residues. Germline loops: CDR1 LNHNV, CDR2 YYDKDF (reference sequence). CDR3 protein: CATSRGVAESTVTQYF. CDR3 bases: TGTGCCACCAGCAGAGGGGTAGCGGAGAGCACAGTTACGCAGTATTTT. Filled out from reference TRBV15 and TRBJ2-3, the complete variable domain reads DAMVIQNPRYQVTQFGKPVTLSCSQTLNHNVMYWYQQKSSQAPKLLFHYYDKDFNNEADTPDNFQSRRPNTSFCFLDIRSPGLGDTAMYLCATSRGVAESTVTQYFGPGTRLTVL.

This clonotype was counted a few times. V and J are TRBV19 and TRBJ1-1; no clear D. V was shortened by 5 bases and J by 6 bases, with 19 bases between the two germline ends. Germline assignment: CDR1 LNHDA and CDR2 SQIVND (reference sequence). This CDR3 has 15 amino acids. The CDR3 DNA sequence: TGTGCCAGTAGTCACCGCCGGGATCTCGCGGCTGAAGCTTTCTTT. Amino acids: CASSHRRDLAAEAFF.

The sample holds many counts of this clonotype. The chain is built from TRBV30 and TRBJ1-4, with TRBD1 matching 8 bases. The CDR3 runs 14 residues. With 3 bases clipped from V and 3 bases from J, the junction kept 3 bases outside the gene matches. The germline gives CDR1 GTSNPN, CDR2 SVGIG (reference sequence). The CDR3 region has the DNA TGTGCCTGGAGCGGGGACAGGTCTAATGAAAAACTGTTTTTT. The encoded protein is CAWSGDRSNEKLFF. Using reference TRBV30 and TRBJ1-4 for the parts outside the CDR3, the full variable domain is SQTIHQWPATLVQPVGSPLSLECTVEGTSNPNLYWYRQAAGRGLQLLFYSVGIGQISSEVPQNLSASRPQDRQFILSSKKLLLSDSGFYLCAWSGDRSNEKLFFGSGTQLSVL.